This TCR beta chain is from a study of chemoradiotherapy in HPV16-positive cancers. General observations from the study: For HPV16-positive patients, expanding HPV-responsive T cells associated with longer recurrence-free survival. Functional assays defining HPV-specific T cells used only a couple of HPV16-positive patients.

Per germline, CDR1 LNHDA and CDR2 SQIVND (reference sequence). Trimming stripped 7 bases from V and 1 base from J, with 11 bases between. CDR3 length: 13 residues. Over chemoradiotherapy, repertoires were sampled more than once. Using immunoSEQ multiplex PCR, the repertoire was profiled, and TCRdb retains in-frame clones only, with some absent. This table holds some 5,000 clones, approximately 89% found once. On this clone: Its specificity is not known.

This chain joins TRBV19 and TRBJ2-7, with a possible D match to TRBD1 (6 bases). Source: blood, taken from a patient who underwent chemoradiotherapy. The sequence derives from a human donor with HPV-associated anogenital cancer. The CDR3 nucleotides are TGTGCCAGTAAAGGTACAGGGTCCTACGAGCAGTACTTC. This codes for CASKGTGSYEQYF.